These 21 T cell receptor beta chains were sequenced from one sample in a study of blood T cell repertoires in COVID-19. Some clones are missing from TCRdb's copy, which holds only in-frame ones; the method was immunoSEQ multiplex PCR. The data show about 310,000 clones, about 89% seen once. Sequenced material: peripheral blood. All receptors come from a woman between 50 and 59 years old who had recovered from COVID-19.

J is TRBJ2-7 and V is TRBV14; D possibly corresponds to TRBD2 (5 bases). Germline V lookup: CDR1 SGHDN, CDR2 FVKESK. The CDR3 is made up of 14 amino acids. With 2 bases removed from V and 5 bases from J, the gap between germline ends came to 13 bases. The CDR3, as DNA: TGTGCCAGCAGCCAACATCTAGCAAAGGACGAGCAGTACTTC. It specifies CASSQHLAKDEQYF.

The chain couples TRBV19 to TRBJ2-5; no firm D call. This CDR3 contains 13 residues. The V and J ends lost 0 bases and 3 bases respectively, with 5 bases between them. The germline V gene has CDR1 LNHDA and CDR2 SQIVND (reference sequence). The CDR3 here is CASSIDRKETQYF. CDR3 in DNA: TGTGCCAGTAGTATAGACAGGAAAGAGACCCAGTACTTC.

The rearrangement links TRBV4-2 to TRBJ1-4, with 8 bases fitting TRBD1. CDR1 is LGHNA and CDR2 is YNFKEQ in the germline V gene. The CDR3 spans 15 residues. After removal of 4 bases from V and 5 bases from J, the junction contained 6 bases not matched to a gene. The CDR3 sequence is CASSPIQGGNEKLFF. The CDR3 nucleotides read TGTGCCAGCAGCCCAATACAGGGGGGGAATGAAAAACTGTTTTTT.

This chain links TRBV6-2 or TRBV6-3 with TRBJ1-2; D might be TRBD1 (5 bases). CDR1 is MNHEY and CDR2 is SVGEGT in the germline V gene. Trimming took off 2 bases at V and 4 bases at J, with 8 bases between the two ends. This CDR3 comprises 13 residues. DNA of the CDR3: TGTGCCAGCAGTTACGGGGCCCTCTATGGCTACACCTTC. This translates into CASSYGALYGYTF.

The V gene is TRBV7-2, the J gene TRBJ2-1; no firm D call. This CDR3 has 15 amino acids. Germline values: CDR1 SGHTA, CDR2 FQGNSA. Trimming removed 1 base at V and 6 bases at J, with 13 bases between. The CDR3 DNA reads as TGTGCCAGCAGCTTAGTTTCGGGTAACTCCAATGAGCAGTTCTTC. It translates to CASSLVSGNSNEQFF.

This clone showed up just a few times. J is TRBJ1-5 and V is TRBV10-3; D not resolved. CDR3 length: 14 residues. Germline lookup yields CDR1 ENHRY and CDR2 SYGVKD. The V end was cut by 0 bases, the J end by 0 bases, with 3 bases between. As DNA, the CDR3 is TGTGCCATCAGTGAGTCGTATAGCAATCAGCCCCAGCATTTT. The encoded protein is CAISESYSNQPQHF.

V usage is TRBV28 and J usage is TRBJ2-7; D not resolved. Germline assignment: CDR1 MDHEN and CDR2 SYDVKM. Trimming stripped 8 bases from V and 6 bases from J, with 26 bases between. The CDR3 covers 16 residues. CDR3 sequence (DNA): TGTGCCAGCTTATCGACTTTCGGGTTGTCGAGTGGCGAGCAGTACTTC. As protein: CASLSTFGLSSGEQYF.

The V call is TRBV20-1, the J call TRBJ1-4, with no clear D. The V gene lost 8 bases and the J gene lost 5 bases, with 9 bases spanning the gap. Germline-derived CDR1 and CDR2 are DFQATT and SNEGSKA (reference sequence). CDR3 size: 11 residues. CDR3 loop: CSIRENEKLFF. The DNA for the CDR3 is TGCAGTATCCGGGAGAATGAAAAACTGTTTTTT.

The chain joins TRBV6-2 or TRBV6-3 to TRBJ1-6, with 7 bases lining up with TRBD1. The CDR3 has 17 residues. Germline V gives CDR1 MNHEY, CDR2 SVGEGT. V dropped 5 bases and J dropped 0; count of bases not matched to a gene: 7. The CDR3 DNA sequence: TGTGCCAGCAGTCCGGATAAGGGGGCCTCCTATAATTCACCCCTCCACTTT. Translation: CASSPDKGASYNSPLHF.

This chain joins TRBV27 and TRBJ2-2, with a weak D call TRBD2 (5 bases). Germline assignment: CDR1 MNHEY and CDR2 SMNVEV (reference sequence). The CDR3 sequence is 14 residues long. With 2 bases removed from V and 7 bases from J, the gap between germline ends came to 11 bases. CDR3 in DNA: TGTGCCAGCAGTTTAAGATCCGGGATCGGGGAGCTGTTTTTT. This sequence encodes CASSLRSGIGELFF.

The chain has TRBV18 and TRBJ1-5; 10 bases are shared with TRBD1. Trimming cost V 4 bases and J 9 bases; bases outside gene matches: 9. Germline V gene sequence: CDR1 KGHSH, CDR2 LQKENI. The CDR3 sequence is 15 residues long. The CDR3 spells CASSLGTGDLWPQHF. The CDR3, as DNA: TGTGCCAGCTCACTCGGGACAGGGGATTTATGGCCCCAGCATTTT.

This chain uses TRBV19 with TRBJ1-1; D is possibly TRBD1 (5 bases). Trimming took off 8 bases at V and 3 bases at J, with 10 bases between the two ends. Germline lookup yields CDR1 LNHDA and CDR2 SQIVND (reference sequence). The CDR3 runs to 12 residues. The DNA for the CDR3 is TGTGCCAGTGGGTGGGGGGACACTGAAGCTTTCTTT. Residues: CASGWGDTEAFF.

The V call is TRBV27, the J call TRBJ1-2, with unresolved D. V was pared by 5 bases and J by 5 bases, with 15 bases between. Germline assignment: CDR1 MNHEY and CDR2 SMNVEV (reference sequence). This CDR3 is built from 14 residues. CDR3 protein: CASSPRLGQYGYTF. In DNA, the CDR3 is TGTGCCAGCAGTCCCAGATTGGGCCAATATGGCTACACCTTC.

The V gene is TRBV5-1, the J gene TRBJ2-3; TRBD2 matches 10 bases. The CDR3 runs 16 residues. Germline-derived CDR1 and CDR2 are SGHRS and YFSETQ. V gave up 3 bases and J gave up 2 bases; unmatched junction bases: 6. CDR3 in DNA: TGCGCCAGCAGCTCCGATGGGACTAGCGTCACAGATACGCAGTATTTT. Translating it yields CASSSDGTSVTDTQYF. The full variable domain, with the rest looked up from reference TRBV5-1 and TRBJ2-3, is KAGVTQTPRYLIKTRGQQVTLSCSPISGHRSVSWYQQTPGQGLQFLFEYFSETQRNKGNFPGRFSGRQFSNSRSEMNVSTLELGDSALYLCASSSDGTSVTDTQYFGPGTRLTVL.

Regarding this clone: One end of the junction does not line up with germline, which may come from a read error. The CDR3 region is CATSYFTVLNQPQHF. The CDR3 nucleotides are TGTGCCACCAGTTACTTTACAGTGCTCAATCAGCCCCAGCATTTT. The chain joins TRBV28 to TRBJ1-5; D remains unclear. The CDR3 runs 15 residues. Germline values: CDR1 MDHEN, CDR2 SYDVKM.

The chain couples TRBV7-8 to TRBJ2-5, with D perhaps matching TRBD2 (6 bases). The germline V gene has CDR1 SGHVS and CDR2 FQNEAQ. The CDR3 totals 16 residues. Trimming shortened V by 5 bases and J by 5 bases, and 21 bases separated the two germline ends. CDR3: CASSANTLRGWETQYF. For the CDR3, the DNA is TGTGCCAGCAGCGCCAACACGTTGCGGGGATGGGAGACCCAGTACTTC.

The CDR3 DNA sequence: TGTGCCAGCCATGGACAGTCCTACGAGCAGTACTTC. It codes for CASHGQSYEQYF. The chain recombines TRBV27 with TRBJ2-7, with D possibly TRBD1 on 6 matching bases. CDR3 length equals 12 residues. CDR1 is MNHEY, CDR2 SMNVEV, per germline (reference sequence). V lost 8 bases and J lost 1, with 9 bases in between.

This rearrangement joins TRBV4-1 to TRBJ2-7; TRBD1 agrees at 9 bases. The CDR3 has 19 amino acids. V lost 4 bases, J lost 3 bases, and 19 bases stayed unmatched. Germline V lookup: CDR1 MGHRA, CDR2 YSYEKL. CDR3 sequence (DNA): TGCGCCAGCAGCCGCTCCGGGACAGGGAAAGTCGAACGGGGCTACGAGCAGTACTTC. It translates to CASSRSGTGKVERGYEQYF.

The chain recombines TRBV28 with TRBJ1-2, with 12 bases lining up with TRBD1. V lost 1 base, J lost 7 bases, and 4 bases stayed unmatched. Germline values: CDR1 MDHEN, CDR2 SYDVKM. This CDR3 contains 15 residues. CDR3: CASSLFGDRGLGYTF. CDR3 DNA sequence: TGTGCCAGCAGTTTATTTGGGGACAGGGGGCTTGGCTACACCTTC.

The chain carries TRBV3-1 (or the pseudogene TRBV3-2) and TRBJ1-4; TRBD1 is a possible D gene (6 bases). The V end was cut by 0 bases, the J end by 15 bases, with 20 bases between. This CDR3 has 15 residues. In germline, CDR1 is LGHDT, CDR2 YNNKEL (reference sequence). CDR3 in amino acids: CASSQDHKSSQGLFF. The CDR3 region has the DNA TGTGCCAGCAGCCAAGATCATAAATCGTCACAGGGATTGTTTTTT.

The sample holds one count of this clone. This chain connects TRBV19 to TRBJ1-1, with D tentatively TRBD1 (6 bases). The length of the CDR3 is 15 residues. Trimming removed 6 bases at V and 2 bases at J, with 16 bases between. The germline gives CDR1 LNHDA, CDR2 SQIVND (reference sequence). CDR3 amino acids: CASRVGTGKNTEAFF. The DNA of the CDR3 is TGTGCCAGTAGGGTCGGAACAGGGAAAAACACTGAAGCTTTCTTT. The full variable domain, completed using reference TRBV19 and TRBJ1-1, is DGGITQSPKYLFRKEGQNVTLSCEQNLNHDAMYWYRQDPGQGLRLIYYSQIVNDFQKGDIAEGYSVSREKKESFPLTVTSAQKNPTAFYLCASRVGTGKNTEAFFGQGTRLTVV.